The sequence of this TCR beta chain was determined in a study of blood T cell repertoires in COVID-19. Germline loops: CDR1 MNHNY, CDR2 SVGAGI (reference sequence). V was cut by 7 bases and J by 1 base, with 13 bases left in between. This CDR3 is built from 14 residues. Source study methods: Quantification of nucleated cells was approximated via reference gene primer amplification. Sequencing was performed with immunoSEQ multiplex PCR; in TCRdb, only in-frame clones are kept and a portion is missing. D and trimming were read from the DNA, whereas the V and J calls and clone size are those reported in that table. The table lists roughly 40,000 clones, roughly 92% of them singletons.

This chain links TRBV6-6 with TRBJ1-1, with D possibly matching TRBD1 (6 bases). Source material: peripheral blood. The origin of this receptor is a man in his forties or fifties with active COVID-19. The CDR3 loop is CASKNPGQNTEAFF. The CDR3 DNA reads TGTGCCAGCAAAAACCCGGGACAGAACACTGAAGCTTTCTTT.